This T cell receptor (beta chain) emerged from a study of blood T cell repertoires in COVID-19 (dated by TCRdb to the early 2020s). Broadly, across the study: The collaborator samples originated in the United States, Italy and Spain and spanned the acute and convalescent phases of COVID-19. The material from the prospective study consisted of cDNA or gDNA derived from T cells, B-cell-depleted T cells, or PBMCs. Subjects who had been exposed to COVID-19, were actively infected with it, or had recovered from it provided the deeply sampled blood TCRbeta repertoires that made up the dataset. A freely available public database, intended as a resource for researchers studying the immune response to SARS-CoV-2, is where the repertoires were released. Samples came from the ongoing ImmuneRACE study (first 160 participants) plus 1,254 subjects from 6 global collaborators. A de-identified subject ID, COVID-19 status, age in years and sex were almost always included in the sample metadata. HLA class I and class II types, where available, came from metadata supplied by the sample provider rather than from assay-based typing. Study-wide conclusions, independent of this receptor: Clinical and demographic metadata were provided uncurated, with the amount varying by source and participant.

TCRbeta CDR3 regions were amplified from genomic DNA using the immunoSEQ Assay, a bias-controlled multiplex PCR. The authors' analysis ran thus. The number of nucleated cells in each sample was estimated by amplification of reference gene primers within the assay. To quantify the absolute abundance of each unique TCRbeta CDR3 rearrangement, sequence reads were collapsed and filtered. Productive Simpson clonality was computed per sample as the square root of Simpson's diversity index over productive rearrangements. TCRdb re-hosts the immuneACCESS table, in-frame sequences only. Its copies lack some clones; in the studies checked, an unresolved V gene accounts for under half of them, and the cause for the rest is not known. For V, J and clone size, that table is used; D and trimming come from the DNA. Present in this sample are approximately 250,000 clones, approximately 86% of which were seen just once. The biggest ten clones account for roughly 8.5% of the sample.

From the germline V gene (reference sequence), CDR1 is SEHNR and CDR2 is FQNEAQ. The V end loses 1 base and the J end loses 3 bases, and a stretch of 7 bases separates them. The CDR3, cysteine through phenylalanine, is 14 amino acids long. Just the 42-base CDR3 DNA is kept, in frame starting at base 1. Whole blood was collected in K2EDTA tubes by collaborating institutions according to the institutions' own protocols. For TCRbeta analysis, collaborator samples were shipped as frozen whole blood, as isolated PBMCs, or as DNA extracted from either sample type. In its sample, this clone was seen once. Its target antigen remains unknown. Base qualities are not recorded, but no much larger clone differs from it by a single base.

Material for sequencing was peripheral blood. The chain employs TRBV7-9 and TRBJ1-5; TRBD1 could be the D gene, as 6 bases match. This TCR was sampled from a middle-aged man with active or convalescent COVID-19. The CDR3 protein: CASSLGQDNQPQHF. At the DNA level, the sequence is TGTGCCAGCAGCTTAGGACAGGACAATCAGCCCCAGCATTTT. The entire variable domain, with the stretches around the CDR3 drawn from the reference TRBV7-9 and TRBJ1-5 proteins, is DTGVSQNPRHKITKRGQNVTFRCDPISEHNRLYWYRQTLGQGPEFLTYFQNEAQLEKSRLLSDRFSAERPKGSFSTLEIQRTEQGDSAMYLCASSLGQDNQPQHFGDGTRLSIL.